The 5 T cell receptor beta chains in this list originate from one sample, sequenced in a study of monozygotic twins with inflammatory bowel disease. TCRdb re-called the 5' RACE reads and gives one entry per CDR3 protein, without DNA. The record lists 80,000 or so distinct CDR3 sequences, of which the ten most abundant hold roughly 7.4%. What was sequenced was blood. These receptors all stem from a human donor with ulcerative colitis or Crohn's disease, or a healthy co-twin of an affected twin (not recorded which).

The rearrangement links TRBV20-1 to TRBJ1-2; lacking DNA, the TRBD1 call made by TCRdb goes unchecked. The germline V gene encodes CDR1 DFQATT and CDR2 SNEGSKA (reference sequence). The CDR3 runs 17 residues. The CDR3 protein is CSSRRPGTGGISYGYTF.

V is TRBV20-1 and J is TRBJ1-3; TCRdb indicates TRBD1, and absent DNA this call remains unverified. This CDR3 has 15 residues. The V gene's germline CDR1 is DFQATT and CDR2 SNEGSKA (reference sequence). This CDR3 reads CSAREGGTSGNTIYF.

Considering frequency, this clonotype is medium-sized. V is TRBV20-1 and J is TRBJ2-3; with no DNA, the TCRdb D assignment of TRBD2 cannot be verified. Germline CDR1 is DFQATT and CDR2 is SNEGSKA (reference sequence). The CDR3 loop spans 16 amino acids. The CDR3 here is CSASGPIVGFTDTQYF.

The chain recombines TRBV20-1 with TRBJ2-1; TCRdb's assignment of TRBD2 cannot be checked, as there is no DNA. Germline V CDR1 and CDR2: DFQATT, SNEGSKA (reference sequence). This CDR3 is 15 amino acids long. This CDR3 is CSPRSSGGGYNEQFF.

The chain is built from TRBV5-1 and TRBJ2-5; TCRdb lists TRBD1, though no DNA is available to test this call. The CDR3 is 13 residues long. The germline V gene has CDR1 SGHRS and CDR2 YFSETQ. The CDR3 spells CASSLDPLGQGIF.